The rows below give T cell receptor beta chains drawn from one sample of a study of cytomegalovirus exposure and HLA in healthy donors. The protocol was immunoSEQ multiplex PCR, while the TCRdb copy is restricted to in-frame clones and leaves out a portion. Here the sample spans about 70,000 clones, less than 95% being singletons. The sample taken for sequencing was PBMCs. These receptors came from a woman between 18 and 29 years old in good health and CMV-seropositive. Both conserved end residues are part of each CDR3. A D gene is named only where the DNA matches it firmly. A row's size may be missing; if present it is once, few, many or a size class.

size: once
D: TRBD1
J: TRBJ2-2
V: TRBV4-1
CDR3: CASSQEPTGGVGELFF
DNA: TGCGCCAGCAGCCAAGAACCGACAGGGGGGGTCGGGGAGCTGTTTTTT

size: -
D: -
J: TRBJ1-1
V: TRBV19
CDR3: CASRLVGGETEAFF
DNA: TGTGCCAGTAGACTGGTGGGAGGGGAAACTGAAGCTTTCTTT

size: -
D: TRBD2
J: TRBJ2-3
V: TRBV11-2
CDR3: CASSFRDYNTDTQYF
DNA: TGTGCCAGCAGCTTCCGGGACTATAACACAGATACGCAGTATTTT

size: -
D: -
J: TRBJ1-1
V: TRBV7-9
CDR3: CASKTTTGPYTEAFF
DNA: TGTGCCAGCAAGACGACCACAGGGCCCTACACTGAAGCTTTCTTT

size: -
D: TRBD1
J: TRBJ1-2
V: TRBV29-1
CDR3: CSVETGQGIFSYTF
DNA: TGCAGCGTTGAGACGGGACAGGGGATCTTTAGCTACACCTTC

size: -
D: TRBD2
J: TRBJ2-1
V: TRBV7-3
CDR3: CASSFGLAGGNEQFF
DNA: TGTGCCAGCAGCTTCGGACTAGCGGGAGGTAATGAGCAGTTCTTC

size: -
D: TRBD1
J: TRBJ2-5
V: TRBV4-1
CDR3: CASSQLQGKETQYF
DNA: TGCGCCAGCAGCCAGTTACAGGGGAAAGAGACCCAGTACTTC

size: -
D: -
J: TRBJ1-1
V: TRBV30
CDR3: CAWSPEGQTRRTEAFF
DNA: TGTGCCTGGAGTCCAGAAGGGCAGACGAGGAGGACTGAAGCTTTCTTT

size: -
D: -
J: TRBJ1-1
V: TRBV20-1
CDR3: CSARQEPEAFF
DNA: TGCAGTGCTAGGCAGGAACCTGAAGCTTTCTTT

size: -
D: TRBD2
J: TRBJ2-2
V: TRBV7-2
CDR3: CASRGLRGGGTGELFF
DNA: TGTGCCAGCAGAGGATTACGGGGGGGCGGGACCGGGGAGCTGTTTTTT

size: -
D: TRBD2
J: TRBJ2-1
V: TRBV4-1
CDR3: CASSQVFVVAGGHYNEQFF
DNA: TGCGCCAGCAGCCAAGTCTTTGTGGTAGCGGGGGGGCACTACAATGAGCAGTTCTTC

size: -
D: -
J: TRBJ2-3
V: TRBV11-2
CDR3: CASSQKGTGSSWDTQYF
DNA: TGTGCCAGCAGCCAAAAGGGTACGGGGTCCAGTTGGGATACGCAGTATTTT

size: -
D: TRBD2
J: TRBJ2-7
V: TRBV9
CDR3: CASSVEVSGSHEQYF
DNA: TGTGCCAGCAGCGTAGAGGTTAGCGGGAGCCACGAGCAGTACTTC

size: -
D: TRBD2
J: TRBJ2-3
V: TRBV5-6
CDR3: CASSLAGEGTDTQYF
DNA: TGTGCCAGCAGCTTGGCCGGGGAGGGAACAGATACGCAGTATTTT

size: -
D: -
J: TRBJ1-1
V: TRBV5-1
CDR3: CASSRGGWNTEAFF
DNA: TGCGCCAGCAGCAGGGGGGGCTGGAACACTGAAGCTTTCTTT

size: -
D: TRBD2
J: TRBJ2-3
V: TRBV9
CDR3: CASSVGLLGLAGARVDTQYF
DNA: TGTGCCAGCAGCGTAGGTCTATTAGGACTAGCGGGGGCCAGGGTTGATACGCAGTATTTT